This TCR beta chain was sequenced during a study of cytomegalovirus exposure and HLA in healthy donors. This CDR3 comprises 14 residues. The PCR made use of 60 Vbeta and 13 Jbeta primers. Profiling relied on immunoSEQ multiplex PCR, and the TCRdb table lists in-frame clones only, not all of them. The table lists 35,000 to 55,000 clones, over 55% of them singletons. Whole-study results and caveats: The availability of immune exposure information extended only to CMV serostatus. V- and J-gene trimming in TCR beta was tied to a missense DCLRE1C variant by an analysis performed later.

Notes on this clone: Its specificity is unknown.

The V call is TRBV12-2, the J call TRBJ1-1; the table gives TRBD1 as D, unverified against the DNA. TRBV12-2 constitutes a pseudogene. The TCR originated in a man in his fifties or sixties in good health and CMV-seropositive. The sample consisted of PBMCs. This chain's CDR3 is CASRGVKQGTEAFF. CDR3 bases: TGTGCAAGTCGTGGTGTAAAGCAGGGAACTGAAGCTTTCTTT.